The next 7 T cell receptor beta chains were all read from a single sample in a study of blood T cells in healthy people across ages. Primers used in a second PCR of roughly 6 to 12 cycles were a sample-barcoded 5' primer and a J-beta primer mix. TCRdb recomputed calls from the 5' RACE reads with MiXCR, one row per CDR3 protein. The sample shows approximately 1.5 million distinct CDR3 sequences, almost 35% of them seen only once. Sequencing input: blood. The origin of the receptors is a woman aged 30 to 39 in good health.

The chain carries TRBV6-6 and TRBJ1-5, with D possibly matching TRBD1 (6 bases). The length of the CDR3 is 15 residues. Trimming removed 7 bases at V and 2 bases at J, with 15 bases between. Germline loops: CDR1 MNHNY, CDR2 SVGAGI (reference sequence). CDR3 loop: CASTQGPTGNQPQHF. In DNA, the CDR3 is TGTGCCAGCACCCAGGGGCCGACAGGCAATCAGCCCCAGCATTTT.

Points on this clonotype: The junction departs from germline at one end; a sequencing error may be responsible. This sequence joins TRBV6-1 and TRBJ1-2; D is unresolved. CDR1 and CDR2 (germline): MNHNS, SASEGT. The CDR3 is made up of 14 amino acids. CDR3 in amino acids: CAGSEAEDVGGYTF. The CDR3 DNA reads TGTGCCGGCAGTGAAGCGGAAGATGTGGGTGGCTACACCTTC.

The chain is built from TRBV11-2 and TRBJ2-1, with D possibly TRBD1 on 6 matching bases. The V end lost 5 bases, the J end lost 3 bases, and 17 bases lay between the germline ends. The CDR3 spans 16 residues. Germline CDR1 reads SGHAT; CDR2 reads FQNNGV. DNA for the CDR3: TGTGCCAGCAGCGCCAGGGGTGAGAGGGGCTACAATGAGCAGTTCTTC. Encoded protein: CASSARGERGYNEQFF.

The chain couples TRBV12-3 or TRBV12-4 to TRBJ2-1; possibly TRBD2 for D (5 bases). This CDR3 has 14 amino acids. V lost 9 bases, J lost 8 bases, and 20 bases lay in between. The CDR3 DNA is TGTGCCAGTCAGCACGAGGGCGTAGAAGATGAGCAGTTCTTC. This codes for CASQHEGVEDEQFF.

The table lists this clonotype with a few counts. This chain links TRBV5-4 with TRBJ1-1; D may be TRBD1 (5 bases). Germline assignment: CDR1 SGHNT and CDR2 YYREEE (reference sequence). Trimming removed 4 bases from V and 2 bases from J, with 15 bases in between. The CDR3 is 15 amino acids. As DNA, the CDR3 is TGTGCCAGCAGCCAAGGGGCAGGACGAAACACTGAAGCTTTCTTT. This sequence encodes CASSQGAGRNTEAFF.

The gene calls are TRBV6-6 and TRBJ2-3; D ambiguous. The CDR3 spans 13 residues. The germline V gene encodes CDR1 MNHNY and CDR2 SVGAGI (reference sequence). Trimming left V 6 bases short and J 1 base short, with 8 bases between. The CDR3 DNA reads as TGTGCCAGCAGACTGAGGCGCACAGATACGCAGTATTTT. Protein sequence: CASRLRRTDTQYF.

The V and J genes are TRBV27 and TRBJ2-5; 10 bases are a match to TRBD2. CDR1 is MNHEY and CDR2 is SMNVEV in the germline V gene (reference sequence). The CDR3 has 19 amino acids. J was trimmed by 6 bases and V by 2 bases; bases with no gene match: 18. CDR3 nucleotides: TGTGCCAGCAGTTTACGAGCGGGGGGGCTCTCTGTATTAGAAAAGACCCAGTACTTC. Amino acid sequence: CASSLRAGGLSVLEKTQYF.